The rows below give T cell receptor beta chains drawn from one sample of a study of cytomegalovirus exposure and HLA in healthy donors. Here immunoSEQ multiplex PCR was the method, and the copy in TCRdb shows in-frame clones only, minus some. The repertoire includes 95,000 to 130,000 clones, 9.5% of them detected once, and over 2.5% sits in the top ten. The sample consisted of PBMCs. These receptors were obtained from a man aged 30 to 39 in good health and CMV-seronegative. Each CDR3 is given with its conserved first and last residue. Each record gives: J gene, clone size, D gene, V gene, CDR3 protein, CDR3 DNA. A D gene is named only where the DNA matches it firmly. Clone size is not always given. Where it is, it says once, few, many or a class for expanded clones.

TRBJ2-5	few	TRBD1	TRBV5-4	CASSTGQGARETQYF	TGTGCCAGCAGCACGGGACAGGGGGCGCGGGAGACCCAGTACTTC
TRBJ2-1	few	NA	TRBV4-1	CASSQEVVFIPGHEQFF	TGCGCCAGCAGCCAAGAGGTGGTGTTCATCCCCGGTCATGAGCAGTTCTTC
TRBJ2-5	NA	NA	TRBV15	CATSRDKQGGETQYF	TGTGCCACCAGCAGAGATAAGCAGGGAGGAGAGACCCAGTACTTC
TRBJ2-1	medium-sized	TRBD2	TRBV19	CASSHTSGSMSYNEQFF	TGTGCCAGTAGTCATACTAGCGGGAGTATGTCCTACAATGAGCAGTTCTTC
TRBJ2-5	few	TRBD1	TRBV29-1	CSASDRGTETQYF	TGCAGCGCCAGCGACAGGGGGACAGAGACCCAGTACTTC
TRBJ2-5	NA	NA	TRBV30	CAWTGVGETQYF	TGTGCCTGGACAGGGGTGGGGGAGACCCAGTACTTC
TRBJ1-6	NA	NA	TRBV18	CASSPDNSPLHF	TGTGCCAGCTCACCCGATAATTCACCCCTCCACTTT
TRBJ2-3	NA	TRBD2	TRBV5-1	CASIPGLAGGDTQYF	TGCGCCAGCATTCCGGGACTAGCGGGAGGAGATACGCAGTATTTT
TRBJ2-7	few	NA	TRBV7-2	CASSFLRGSSYEQYF	TGTGCCAGCAGCTTCCTCCGGGGTAGCTCCTACGAGCAGTACTTC
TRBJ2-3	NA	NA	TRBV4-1	CASSQAGTSTDTQYF	TGCGCCAGCAGCCAAGCAGGGACTAGCACAGATACGCAGTATTTT
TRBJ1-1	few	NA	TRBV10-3	CAISLREGVWDTEAFF	TGTGCCATCAGCCTACGAGAGGGGGTGTGGGACACTGAAGCTTTCTTT
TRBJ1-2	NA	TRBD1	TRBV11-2	CASSSQGDYGYTF	TGTGCCAGCAGCTCACAGGGGGACTATGGCTACACCTTC
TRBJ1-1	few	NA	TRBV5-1	CASSSQGKNTEAFF	TGCGCCAGCAGCTCTCAGGGAAAGAACACTGAAGCTTTCTTT
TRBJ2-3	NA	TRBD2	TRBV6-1	CASSSAGGQTHTQYF	TGTGCCAGCAGTTCTGCGGGAGGACAAACCCATACGCAGTATTTT
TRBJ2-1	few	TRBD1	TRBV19	CASSIGPRTGSYNEQFF	TGTGCCAGTAGTATAGGTCCGCGGACAGGCTCCTACAATGAGCAGTTCTTC
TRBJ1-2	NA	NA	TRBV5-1	CASSTHSTGINYGYTF	TGCGCCAGCAGCACTCATTCGACAGGTATTAACTATGGCTACACCTTC
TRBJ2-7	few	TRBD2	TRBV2	CASSLLLAESYEQYF	TGTGCCAGCAGCCTACTCCTAGCGGAAAGCTACGAGCAGTACTTC
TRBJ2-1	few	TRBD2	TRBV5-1	CASSLYGGGNEQFF	TGCGCCAGCAGCTTGTACGGGGGGGGGAATGAGCAGTTCTTC
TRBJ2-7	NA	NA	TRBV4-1	CASSQDGRNIPTGEQYF	TGCGCCAGCAGCCAAGATGGCAGGAATATACCTACGGGAGAGCAGTACTTC
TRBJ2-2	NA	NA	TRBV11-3	CASTPGQGRQNTGELFF	TGTGCCAGCACTCCTGGGCAAGGCAGACAGAACACCGGGGAGCTGTTTTTT
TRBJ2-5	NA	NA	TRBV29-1	CSVEGKSEAELYQETQYF	TGCAGCGTTGAAGGGAAGTCGGAAGCGGAGTTGTACCAAGAGACCCAGTACTTC
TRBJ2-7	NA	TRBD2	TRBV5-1	CASSLGPSGGAYEQYF	TGCGCCAGCAGCTTAGGACCAAGCGGGGGGGCCTACGAGCAGTACTTC
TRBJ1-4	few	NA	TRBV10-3	CAISVEGPPPNEKLFF	TGTGCCATCAGTGTGGAGGGACCCCCGCCCAATGAAAAACTGTTTTTT
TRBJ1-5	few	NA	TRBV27	CASKKGNQPQHF	TGTGCCAGCAAGAAGGGGAATCAGCCCCAGCATTTT
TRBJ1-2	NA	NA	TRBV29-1	CSVVTGQSYGYTF	TGCAGCGTTGTAACAGGCCAAAGCTATGGCTACACCTTC
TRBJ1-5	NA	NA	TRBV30	CAWSGISGNQPQHF	TGTGCCTGGAGTGGGATAAGCGGCAATCAGCCCCAGCATTTT
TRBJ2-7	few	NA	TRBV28	CASSLSFEQYF	TGTGCCAGCAGTTTATCGTTCGAGCAGTACTTC
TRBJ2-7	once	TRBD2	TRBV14	CASSWTSGSGGYTYEQYF	TGTGCCAGCAGCTGGACTAGCGGGAGCGGGGGGTACACCTACGAGCAGTACTTC
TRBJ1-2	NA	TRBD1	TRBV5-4	CASSPDRANYGYTF	TGTGCCAGCAGCCCGGACAGGGCTAACTATGGCTACACCTTC
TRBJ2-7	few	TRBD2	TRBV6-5	CASPPSGAHYEQYF	TGTGCCAGCCCTCCCAGCGGGGCCCACTACGAGCAGTACTTC
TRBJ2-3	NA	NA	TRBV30	CAWSGGGASTDTQYF	TGTGCCTGGAGTGGAGGCGGGGCTAGCACAGATACGCAGTATTTT
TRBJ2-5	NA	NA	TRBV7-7	CASSLGRGDQETQYF	TGTGCTAGCAGCTTAGGCCGCGGAGACCAAGAGACCCAGTACTTC
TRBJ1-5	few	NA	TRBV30	CAWSVRGGFQPQHF	TGTGCCTGGAGTGTACGGGGAGGGTTTCAGCCCCAGCATTTT
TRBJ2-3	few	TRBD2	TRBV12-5	CASGFPSGETQYF	TGTGCTAGTGGTTTCCCTAGCGGAGAGACGCAGTATTTT
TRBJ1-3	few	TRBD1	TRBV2	CASSVLDREISGNTIYF	TGTGCCAGCAGTGTTCTTGACAGGGAAATCTCTGGAAACACCATATATTTT
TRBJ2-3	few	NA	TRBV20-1	CSAMRADTQYF	TGCAGTGCTATGAGGGCAGATACGCAGTATTTT
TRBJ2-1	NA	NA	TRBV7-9	CASGGTVGEQFF	TGTGCCAGCGGAGGGACGGTAGGGGAGCAGTTCTTC
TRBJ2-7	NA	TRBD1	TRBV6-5	CASSLRDRAYEQYF	TGTGCCAGCAGTCTCCGGGACAGGGCCTACGAGCAGTACTTC
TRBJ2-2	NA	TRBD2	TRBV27	CASRLAGTGELFF	TGTGCCAGCAGACTAGCGGGCACCGGGGAGCTGTTTTTT
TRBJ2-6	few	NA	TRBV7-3	CASSSLHSGANVLTF	TGTGCCAGCAGTTCACTCCACTCTGGGGCCAACGTCCTGACTTTC
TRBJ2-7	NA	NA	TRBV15	CATSRAPPGAYEQYF	TGTGCCACCAGCAGAGCACCTCCCGGGGCCTACGAGCAGTACTTC